This T cell receptor (beta chain) was retrieved from a study of T cell responses to AZD1222 COVID-19 vaccine (dated by TCRdb to the early 2020s). Background on the whole study: Because spike-specific TCR depth and breadth did not differ between the two schedules, AZD1222 recipients who got a second dose at roughly 4 weeks were pooled with those who got a second dose at roughly 12 weeks. A total of 233 trial participants underwent TCR sequencing, of whom 200 to 220 had received two doses of AZD1222 and 26 had received two doses of the MenACWY control vaccine. Enrollment into the trials was organized by age into subgroups of 18-55, 56-69 and 70-plus years, and those subgroups contained approximately 150, 30 and 60 TCR-sequenced participants, respectively.

The CDR3 regions of human TCRbeta chains were analyzed by immunosequencing. The paper's processing steps were these. Repertoire TCRs were checked for matches against a reference library of SARS-CoV-2-specific TCRs that had been generated using the MIRA antigen-specificity platform. Breadth was defined as the fraction of unique TCRs that were SARS-CoV-2-associated. Depth was defined as the fraction of total T cells that were SARS-CoV-2-associated. Each spike-specific TCR was assigned to its reactive spike region and to a CD4 or CD8 class using the MIRA data. Log10-transformed breadth and depth values were compared by one-way ANOVA with Sidak's multiple comparisons tests. In its TCRdb copy, this immuneACCESS table keeps in-frame sequences only and misses some clones. Where compared with another copy, unresolved V genes explain less than half of these, and the others have no known cause. That table furnishes V, J and clone size, whereas the DNA furnished D and trimming. Here the sample has some 130,000 clones; 80% to 90% occur a single time. Around 1.6% of the sample comes from the top ten.

Per the publication, the time point label means: baseline before first vaccination. Vaccinee samples were obtained from the UK trials COV001 and COV002, which included a single-blind randomized controlled phase 2/3 trial of AZD1222 (ChAdOx1 nCoV-19) in healthy adults. Trial participant PBMC samples were collected at day 0 and day 28 after the second dose for TCRbeta chain sequencing. Results the study describes overall, beyond this receptor: The whole spike protein was spanned by vaccine-associated CD4 TCRs, and dominant responses were seen in regions 160-218 and 743-854. Because no day 14 peak-response samples were available, repertoires were characterized only after the peak T cell response. Conclusions about previously exposed vaccinees are limited, since just a handful of AZD1222 recipients were seropositive for SARS-CoV-2 at baseline. After two AZD1222 doses, spike-specific TCR breadth and depth were significantly higher than at day 0 and than in MenACWY recipients. Participants were mostly white British and included more females than males, and it was suggested by the authors that clonal diversity may have been underestimated. Reportedly, almost half of the unique spike-specific TCRs recognized epitopes lying outside the regions that are mutated in the B.1.351 and B.1.1.7 variants. The 56-69-year group was small, and its depth increase did not reach significance, likely because of low power.

This clone was found once. Its antigen has not been determined. It has no much larger one-base neighbor in the sample; base qualities were not kept. The CDR3 runs 15 residues from the cysteine to the phenylalanine. Only the CDR3 DNA is retained, 45 bases long and in frame from the first base. The germline V gene provides CDR1 SGHTA and CDR2 FQGNSA. V loses 1 base, J loses 11 bases, and the germline ends lie 18 bases apart. This receptor was obtained from an adult in good health. The starting material was peripheral blood, obtained on day 0 of AZD1222 vaccination. Recombination joined TRBV7-2 with TRBJ2-1; the D assignment is uncertain and may be TRBD1 or TRBD2, with 5 bases supporting each. The CDR3 region has the sequence CASSLGTQVGVQQFF. In nucleotides, the sequence is TGTGCCAGCAGCTTAGGGACTCAGGTGGGGGTTCAGCAGTTCTTC. The CDR3, completed at both ends by the reference TRBV7-2 and TRBJ2-1 genes, gives the full variable domain GAGVSQSPSNKVTEKGKDVELRCDPISGHTALYWYRQSLGQGLEFLIYFQGNSAPDKSGLPSDRFSAERTGGSVSTLTIQRTQQEDSAVYLCASSLGTQVGVQQFFGPGTRLTVL.